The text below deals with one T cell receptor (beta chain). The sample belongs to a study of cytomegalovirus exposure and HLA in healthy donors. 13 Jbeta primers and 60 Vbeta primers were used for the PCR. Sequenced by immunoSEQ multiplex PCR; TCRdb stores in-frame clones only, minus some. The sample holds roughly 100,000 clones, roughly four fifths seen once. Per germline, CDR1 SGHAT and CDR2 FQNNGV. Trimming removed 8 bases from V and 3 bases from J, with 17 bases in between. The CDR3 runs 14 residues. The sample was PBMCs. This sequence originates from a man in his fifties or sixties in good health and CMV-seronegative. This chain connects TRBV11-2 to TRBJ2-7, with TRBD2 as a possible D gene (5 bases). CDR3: CASASPGGGYEQYF. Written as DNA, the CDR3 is TGTGCCAGCGCCTCGCCAGGAGGTGGCTACGAGCAGTACTTC.